The 20 T cell receptor beta chains in this list originate from one sample, sequenced in a study of T cells in Graves' hyperthyroidism and ophthalmopathy. The source material, RNA transcripts, was used to amplify TCR beta CDR3 regions. The primer set for the first-round RT-PCR of the TCR CDR3 was HTBI. TCRdb passed the multiplex PCR reads through MiXCR, listing each CDR3 protein once. This table holds around 500,000 distinct CDR3 sequences, around 13% found once. Sequencing used blood. These receptors came from a woman aged 40 to 49 with Graves' hyperthyroidism.

The gene calls are TRBV4-1 and TRBJ2-3, with 7 bases fitting TRBD2. With 4 bases clipped from V and 2 bases from J, the junction kept 9 bases outside the gene matches. The CDR3 sequence is 16 residues long. The germline gives CDR1 MGHRA, CDR2 YSYEKL. CDR3 protein: CASSLTTSRDTDTQYF. Written as DNA, the CDR3 is TGCGCCAGCAGCCTGACGACTAGCCGAGACACAGATACGCAGTATTTT.

This clonotype was recorded a few times. V is TRBV7-9 and J is TRBJ2-7; possibly TRBD1 for D (5 bases). This CDR3 region has 15 residues. CDR1 and CDR2 (germline): SEHNR, FQNEAQ (reference sequence). Trimming left V 8 bases short and J 0 bases short, with 17 bases between. CDR3 residues: CASVLLQVSSYEQYF. CDR3 nucleotides: TGTGCCAGCGTCCTCTTACAGGTTAGCTCCTACGAGCAGTACTTC. Combining the CDR3 with reference TRBV7-9 and TRBJ2-7 gives the whole variable domain DTGVSQNPRHKITKRGQNVTFRCDPISEHNRLYWYRQTLGQGPEFLTYFQNEAQLEKSRLLSDRFSAERPKGSFSTLEIQRTEQGDSAMYLCASVLLQVSSYEQYFGPGTRLTVT.

This clonotype was detected many times. The CDR3 DNA follows: TGTGCCAGCAGTTTATTTGGGACAGGGGGGGATGGCTACACCTTC. Translation gives CASSLFGTGGDGYTF. This chain uses TRBV27 with TRBJ1-2; 11 nucleotides match TRBD1. The CDR3 runs to 15 residues. Germline assignment: CDR1 MNHEY and CDR2 SMNVEV (reference sequence). V dropped 1 base and J dropped 6; count of bases not matched to a gene: 4.

The rearrangement links TRBV2 to TRBJ1-6; D uncertain. This CDR3 contains 14 residues. Germline-derived CDR1 and CDR2 are SNHLY and FYNNEI. Trimming left V 4 bases short and J 5 bases short, with 9 bases between. DNA of the CDR3: TGTGCCAGCAGTGGTGGCCCGAATAATTCACCCCTCCACTTT. Amino acid sequence: CASSGGPNNSPLHF.

The J gene is TRBJ2-1, the V gene TRBV20-1; 7 bases agree with TRBD2. Germline values: CDR1 DFQATT, CDR2 SNEGSKA (reference sequence). The CDR3 sequence is 15 residues long. V trimming: 3 bases; J trimming: 1 base; junction bases outside the gene matches: 6. In DNA form, the CDR3 reads TGCAGTGCTAGGACTAGCCGAAGTTCCTACAATGAGCAGTTCTTC. Translating it yields CSARTSRSSYNEQFF.

This clonotype was counted ten times or more. This sequence joins TRBV3-1 and TRBJ2-2, with D unclear. This CDR3 comprises 13 residues. Per the germline V gene, CDR1 is LGHDT and CDR2 is YNNKEL (reference sequence). V lost 4 bases and J lost 4, with 7 bases in between. CDR3 in DNA: TGTGCCAGCAGCCCCAGATTCACCGGGGAGCTGTTTTTT. This encodes CASSPRFTGELFF.

This clonotype was recorded many times. This chain links TRBV18 with TRBJ2-7; 7 bases are shared with TRBD2. The germline V gene has CDR1 KGHSH and CDR2 LQKENI. V shed 1 base, J shed 0 bases, and the junction held 6 bases outside the gene matches. This CDR3 has 16 residues. The CDR3 reads CASSPQRLASSYEQYF. The CDR3 nucleotides read TGTGCCAGCTCACCACAGCGACTAGCAAGCTCCTACGAGCAGTACTTC. Using reference TRBV18 and TRBJ2-7 for the parts outside the CDR3, the full variable domain is NAGVMQNPRHLVRRRGQEARLRCSPMKGHSHVYWYRQLPEEGLKFMVYLQKENIIDESGMPKERFSAEFPKEGPSILRIQQVVRGDSAAYFCASSPQRLASSYEQYFGPGTRLTVT.

This clonotype was counted many times. The chain employs TRBV20-1 and TRBJ2-7; D unresolved. The CDR3 contains 12 residues. The germline V gene encodes CDR1 DFQATT and CDR2 SNEGSKA (reference sequence). Trimming left V 3 bases short and J 0 bases short, with 6 bases between. The CDR3 is CSASDFSYEQYF. The CDR3 coding sequence is TGCAGTGCTAGTGACTTCTCCTACGAGCAGTACTTC.

This chain uses TRBV9 with TRBJ1-4, with TRBD1 as a possible D gene (6 bases). CDR1 and CDR2 from the germline V gene are SGDLS and YYNGEE. The CDR3 spans 15 residues. V lost 3 bases and J lost 7, with 16 bases in between. CDR3: CASSGFRGAGEKLFF. CDR3 DNA: TGTGCCAGCAGCGGCTTCAGGGGCGCGGGTGAAAAACTGTTTTTT.

This clonotype came up once. This chain links TRBV28 with TRBJ2-7; maybe TRBD2 (6 bases). The V gene lost 10 bases and the J gene lost 5 bases, with 15 bases spanning the gap. The CDR3 loop spans 12 amino acids. CDR1 MDHEN and CDR2 SYDVKM come from the germline V gene. The CDR3: CANSRLDHEQYF. The CDR3 nucleotides are TGTGCCAACAGCCGACTAGACCACGAGCAGTACTTC.

This clonotype was detected many times. This chain uses TRBV10-3 with TRBJ2-2; the D is unclear. CDR3 length: 12 amino acids. The germline V gene has CDR1 ENHRY and CDR2 SYGVKD. The V and J ends lost 7 bases and 3 bases respectively, with 6 bases between them. CDR3 region: CAINSDTGELFF. In nucleotides, the CDR3 is TGTGCCATCAATTCAGACACCGGGGAGCTGTTTTTT.

At least ten counts were recorded for this clonotype. The chain combines TRBV30 with TRBJ2-1; possibly TRBD1 for D (5 bases). This CDR3 is built from 12 residues. From germline, CDR1 is GTSNPN and CDR2 SVGIG (reference sequence). The V end was cut by 5 bases, the J end by 5 bases, with 10 bases between. Here the CDR3 DNA reads TGTGCCTGGGTCAGGGCCGACAATGAGCAGTTCTTC. Its protein product is CAWVRADNEQFF.

This clonotype occurred a few times. This may be a read error: a much more frequent sequence differs by one nucleotide. CDR3 sequence: CAGSFAGGPGNEQYF. The CDR3 nucleotides are TGTGCCGGCAGTTTTGCGGGAGGGCCGGGAAACGAGCAGTACTTC. The chain carries TRBV12-3 or TRBV12-4 and TRBJ2-7; 9 bases align to TRBD2. CDR3 length equals 15 residues.

Many counts were recorded for this clonotype. This chain uses TRBV5-5 with TRBJ1-1, with unresolved D. Trimming pared 2 bases from V and 0 bases from J, leaving 11 bases between. There are 15 residues in the CDR3. Germline V gene sequence: CDR1 SGHKS, CDR2 YYEKEE (reference sequence). The CDR3 loop is CASSFPQTMNTEAFF. CDR3 DNA: TGTGCCAGCAGCTTCCCCCAGACCATGAACACTGAAGCTTTCTTT.

This clonotype occurred many times. The V and J genes are TRBV6-1 and TRBJ2-7; TRBD1 aligns across 8 bases. The J segment lost 6 bases and the V segment lost 0 bases, leaving 13 bases of the junction unmatched. The germline gives CDR1 MNHNS, CDR2 SASEGT. The CDR3 is made up of 17 amino acids. The CDR3 DNA is TGTGCCAGCAGTGAAGCGGCCCTCTTAGGGACAGGTGGCGAGCAGTACTTC. Amino acid sequence: CASSEAALLGTGGEQYF.

This clonotype was observed at least ten times. This chain joins TRBV7-9 and TRBJ2-5; no firm D call. The CDR3 length is 11 residues. The V gene lost 6 bases and the J gene lost 3 bases, with 5 bases spanning the gap. Germline V gene lookup returns CDR1 SEHNR and CDR2 FQNEAQ (reference sequence). The CDR3 coding sequence is TGTGCCAGCAGGGATGAAGAGACCCAGTACTTC. This gives the protein CASRDEETQYF.

CDR3 in amino acids: CASSIGLAGGGWGFF. CDR3 bases: TGTGCCAGCAGCATTGGACTAGCGGGAGGGGGTTGGGGGTTCTTC. This chain joins TRBV7-2 and TRBJ2-1, with 15 bases identical to TRBD2. The CDR3 is 15 amino acids. Germline V gene lookup returns CDR1 SGHTA and CDR2 FQGNSA. V shed 5 bases and J 15 bases; nucleotides not matched to a gene: 11.

The sample holds many counts of this clonotype. The chain recombines TRBV6-1 with TRBJ1-5, with D maybe TRBD1 (5 bases). Per the germline V gene, CDR1 is MNHNS and CDR2 is SASEGT. Between the trimmed V and J ends, which lost 3 bases and 7 bases, there was a span of 13 bases. The CDR3 consists of 14 residues. This CDR3 is CASSDGVGVQPQHF. The CDR3 nucleotides are TGTGCCAGCAGTGACGGGGTGGGGGTACAGCCCCAGCATTTT.

This clonotype has a count of ten or more. The chain links TRBV28 to TRBJ2-3; perhaps D is TRBD1 or TRBD2 (5 bases each). The CDR3 loop spans 17 amino acids. V was pared by 5 bases and J by 2 bases, with 20 bases between. Germline lookup yields CDR1 MDHEN and CDR2 SYDVKM. CDR3 in DNA: TGTGCCAGCAGTCACAGTAGGCAGGGAGAACTCACAGATACGCAGTATTTT. It encodes CASSHSRQGELTDTQYF.

The table lists this clonotype with many counts. J is TRBJ2-7 and V is TRBV18, with D possibly matching TRBD2 (6 bases). Germline V lookup: CDR1 KGHSH, CDR2 LQKENI. The CDR3 contains 15 residues. V lost 2 bases and J 2 bases, leaving 13 bases between the germline ends. The CDR3 nucleotides are TGTGCCAGCTCACCAGGGGCTAGCGAGACCTACGAGCAGTACTTC. Protein: CASSPGASETYEQYF. Supplemented by reference TRBV18 and TRBJ2-7, the full variable domain reads NAGVMQNPRHLVRRRGQEARLRCSPMKGHSHVYWYRQLPEEGLKFMVYLQKENIIDESGMPKERFSAEFPKEGPSILRIQQVVRGDSAAYFCASSPGASETYEQYFGPGTRLTVT.